This entry lists 12 T cell receptor beta chains sequenced from one sample in a study of spatial heterogeneity in lung cancer. A single record per CDR3 protein comes from TCRdb applying MiXCR to the 5' RACE reads. The sample yields 110,000 or so distinct CDR3 sequences, 11% seen once. Time point here: blood at routine non-recurrence follow-up after resection. Sequenced here: PBMCs, sampled at follow-up. All receptors derive from a female donor with early-stage non-small cell lung cancer.

This clonotype was seen more than once but under ten times. J is TRBJ1-1 and V is TRBV6-2 or TRBV6-3; 9 positions match TRBD1. Germline V gene lookup returns CDR1 MNHEY and CDR2 SVGEGT. This CDR3 is built from 17 residues. Germline trimming cut 5 bases from V and 0 bases from J; bases unmatched to any gene: 10. The CDR3 is CASSQGQGRDLNTEAFF. The CDR3 DNA reads TGTGCCAGCAGTCAAGGACAGGGGAGGGATTTGAACACTGAAGCTTTCTTT.

This clonotype was seen a handful of times. Here the CDR3 reads CASSPHRITNEKLFF. For the CDR3, the DNA is TGTGCCAGTAGCCCTCACAGGATTACTAATGAAAAACTGTTTTTT. The chain couples TRBV19 to TRBJ1-4; D perhaps matches TRBD1 (5 bases). V was trimmed by 6 bases and J by 2 bases, leaving 13 bases between them. Germline CDR1 is LNHDA and CDR2 is SQIVND (reference sequence). This CDR3 spans 15 amino acids.

The chain has TRBV28 and TRBJ1-2; unclear D gene. V was shortened by 10 bases and J by 7 bases, with 19 bases between the two germline ends. The germline V gene encodes CDR1 MDHEN and CDR2 SYDVKM. CDR3 size: 13 residues. DNA for the CDR3: TGTGCCACCTCTCTCCGGACTCCGGGTGGCTACACCTTC. Translation gives CATSLRTPGGYTF.

In its sample, this clonotype was seen a few times. The chain joins TRBV12-3 or TRBV12-4 to TRBJ2-3; no clear D. This CDR3 is built from 13 residues. V was pared by 3 bases and J by 8 bases, with 12 bases between. CDR3: CASSLAGSSTQYF. CDR3 nucleotide sequence: TGTGCCAGCAGTTTGGCTGGCAGCAGTACGCAGTATTTT.

CDR3 amino acids: CASSSGRSPWDTQYF. Written as DNA, the CDR3 is TGTGCCAGCAGTTCGGGGCGTAGTCCGTGGGATACGCAGTATTTT. The chain uses TRBV27 and TRBJ2-3; TRBD1 or TRBD2 may be the D gene (5 bases each). The CDR3 runs 15 residues. The germline V gene encodes CDR1 MNHEY and CDR2 SMNVEV (reference sequence). Trimming left V 4 bases short and J 6 bases short, with 17 bases between.

This clonotype was observed a handful of times. The chain has TRBV6-1 and TRBJ1-5; TRBD1 aligns across 12 bases. The CDR3 consists of 18 residues. The trim removed 9 bases at V and 6 bases at J, leaving 18 bases unmatched. Germline assignment: CDR1 MNHNS and CDR2 SASEGT. DNA for the CDR3: TGTGCCAGTATCCGGAGAGGGACAGGGGGCCCGAGTTCTCAGCCCCAGCATTTT. It yields the protein CASIRRGTGGPSSQPQHF.

The table lists this clonotype with a few counts. The rearrangement uses TRBV5-1 and TRBJ1-1; unclear D gene. Germline V gene sequence: CDR1 SGHRS, CDR2 YFSETQ. Deletions cut 0 bases from V and 1 base from J, with 13 bases between. The CDR3 is made up of 16 amino acids. CDR3 DNA sequence: TGCGCCAGCAGCTTGGAGGGTTTGGGTGAGAACACTGAAGCTTTCTTT. It is translated as CASSLEGLGENTEAFF.

This clonotype showed up just a few times. Written as DNA, the CDR3 is TGTGCCAGCAGTTTTCGCGGGACCTCTGGGGCCAACGTCCTGACTTTC. Amino acids: CASSFRGTSGANVLTF. The chain links TRBV12-3 or TRBV12-4 to TRBJ2-6; D may be TRBD2 (6 bases). Trimming stripped 3 bases from V and 0 bases from J, with 9 bases between. The CDR3 totals 16 residues.

The chain carries TRBV11-3 and TRBJ2-3; 9 nucleotides match TRBD2. Per the germline V gene, CDR1 is SGHNT and CDR2 is YENEEA. With V trimmed by 3 bases and J by 5 bases, 6 bases remained unmatched. CDR3 length equals 15 residues. The CDR3 region has the DNA TGTGCCAGCAGCTTTAGCGGGAGCAGGGGAGATACGCAGTATTTT. This codes for CASSFSGSRGDTQYF.

V is TRBV7-9 and J is TRBJ1-5; D remains unclear. Germline CDR1 is SEHNR and CDR2 is FQNEAQ (reference sequence). V was trimmed by 5 bases and J by 0 bases, leaving 11 bases between them. The CDR3 consists of 15 residues. The CDR3 spells CASSPQDGSNQPQHF. The CDR3 region has the DNA TGTGCCAGCAGCCCCCAGGACGGTAGCAATCAGCCCCAGCATTTT.

In this sample, this clonotype turned up many times. The chain carries TRBV20-1 and TRBJ2-2, with D unresolved. CDR3 length equals 14 residues. In germline, CDR1 is DFQATT, CDR2 SNEGSKA (reference sequence). Trimming took off 6 bases at V and 1 base at J, with 12 bases between the two ends. The CDR3 region is CSAPLVRNTGELFF. The CDR3 DNA sequence: TGCAGTGCCCCCCTGGTGAGGAACACCGGGGAGCTGTTTTTT.

The sample holds many counts of this clonotype. The CDR3 DNA is TGCAGCGTTGATGGGCTGGACCAAGAGACCCAGTACTTC. Translated, it gives CSVDGLDQETQYF. This chain connects TRBV29-1 to TRBJ2-5, with no clear D. Per germline, CDR1 SQVTM and CDR2 ANQGSEA. The CDR3 loop spans 13 amino acids. V was pared by 3 bases and J by 0 bases, with 8 bases between.